The 25 T cell receptor beta chains presented below share a single source sample, sequenced in a study of blood T cells in healthy people across ages. Using a J-beta primer mix together with a sample-barcoded 5' primer, a second PCR was run for roughly 7 to 11 cycles. MiXCR, applied by TCRdb to the 5' RACE reads, yields one record per CDR3 protein. Among about 580,000 distinct CDR3 sequences listed, around 48% were seen once. Specimen: blood. Source of these receptors: a man aged 80 or over in good health.

Only a few counts were recorded for this clonotype. The V gene is TRBV7-2, the J gene TRBJ1-2; D not certain. The V and J ends lost 3 bases and 6 bases respectively, with 8 bases between them. This CDR3 contains 12 residues. Germline V lookup: CDR1 SGHTA, CDR2 FQGNSA. The CDR3 DNA is TGTGCCAGCAGCTTCTCAGAGAATGGCTACACCTTC. This gives the protein CASSFSENGYTF.

This chain connects TRBV10-3 to TRBJ2-1, with 9 bases matching TRBD1. The trim removed 7 bases at V and 8 bases at J, leaving 6 bases unmatched. CDR1 is ENHRY, CDR2 SYGVKD, per germline. CDR3 length: 13 amino acids. CDR3 amino acids: CAIIAGQGDEQFF. DNA of the CDR3: TGTGCCATCATCGCGGGACAGGGTGATGAGCAGTTCTTC.

This clonotype was found a few times. The gene calls are TRBV20-1 and TRBJ2-1; 13 nucleotides line up with TRBD2. CDR1 is DFQATT and CDR2 is SNEGSKA in the germline V gene (reference sequence). After removal of 2 bases from V and 4 bases from J, the junction contained 8 bases not matched to a gene. The CDR3 length is 17 residues. The CDR3 DNA follows: TGCAGTGCTAGAAGTGTTCGGGGACTAGCGGGGTACAATGAGCAGTTCTTC. It specifies CSARSVRGLAGYNEQFF.

V and J are TRBV4-3 and TRBJ2-3; D gene unclear. The germline gives CDR1 LGHNA, CDR2 YSLEER. Trimming removed 4 bases at V and 1 base at J, with 12 bases between. This CDR3 is built from 15 residues. CDR3 in amino acids: CASSLTHTGTDTQYF. The CDR3 coding sequence is TGCGCCAGCAGCCTAACTCATACGGGCACAGATACGCAGTATTTT.

This sequence joins TRBV7-3 and TRBJ2-5, with D tentatively TRBD2 (5 bases). TRBJ2-7 explains the end of the DNA better; the J call may be wrong. CDR1 and CDR2 from the germline V gene are SGHTA and FQGTGA. CDR3 length: 14 amino acids. For the CDR3, the DNA is TGTGCCAGCAGCTTAACTCCACTGGGGAGCGAGCAGTACTTC. Protein product: CASSLTPLGSEQYF.

The V call is TRBV20-1, the J call TRBJ2-7; D remains ambiguous. This CDR3 region has 12 residues. Germline loops: CDR1 DFQATT, CDR2 SNEGSKA (reference sequence). The V end lost 4 bases, the J end lost 0 bases, and 7 bases lay between the germline ends. The CDR3: CSAKENSYEQYF. The CDR3 nucleotides read TGCAGTGCTAAGGAGAACTCCTACGAGCAGTACTTC.

This sequence joins TRBV5-1 and TRBJ2-1; no reliable D call. The germline V gene has CDR1 SGHRS and CDR2 YFSETQ. The V end lost 0 bases, the J end lost 2 bases, and 9 bases lay between the germline ends. CDR3 length equals 15 residues. This CDR3 is CASSLAPEAYNEQFF. The CDR3, as DNA: TGCGCCAGCAGCTTGGCCCCAGAGGCCTACAATGAGCAGTTCTTC.

Notes on this clonotype: It may be a read error: a sequence one base away is much more abundant. V usage is TRBV6-5 and J usage is TRBJ2-5; D is uncertain. The CDR3 contains 16 residues. Germline loops: CDR1 MNHEY, CDR2 SVGAGI. This chain's CDR3 is CASSSQKGSEQGTQYF. In DNA form, the CDR3 reads TGTGCCAGCAGTTCCCAGAAAGGCAGCGAGCAAGGGACCCAGTACTTC.

The chain is built from TRBV9 and TRBJ2-7; 9 nucleotides align to TRBD1. Germline CDR1 is SGDLS and CDR2 is YYNGEE. The CDR3 runs to 14 residues. V was pared by 2 bases and J by 3 bases, with 3 bases of the junction left unmatched. CDR3 DNA: TGTGCCAGCAGCGTGGGACAGGGAATCTACGAGCAGTACTTC. Encoded protein: CASSVGQGIYEQYF.

The V and J genes are TRBV20-1 and TRBJ1-5; TRBD1 is a possible D gene (6 bases). V shed 1 base and J shed 5 bases, with 12 bases lying between them. CDR1 DFQATT and CDR2 SNEGSKA come from the germline V gene (reference sequence). The CDR3 covers 14 residues. The CDR3 DNA reads TGCAGTGCTAGAGTGGGAGGGGGGGATCAGCCCCAGCATTTT. Translating it yields CSARVGGGDQPQHF.

This clonotype has just a few counts. The chain employs TRBV6-4 and TRBJ2-3, with 8 bases identical to TRBD2. This CDR3 has 16 amino acids. V trimming: 0 bases; J trimming: 8 bases; junction bases outside the gene matches: 10. Germline lookup yields CDR1 MRHNA and CDR2 SNTAGT. CDR3 in amino acids: CASSDSRRGVPSTQYF. CDR3 bases: TGTGCCAGCAGTGACTCGCGGCGGGGGGTACCTTCTACGCAGTATTTT.

The rearrangement uses TRBV9 and TRBJ1-2; D unclear. Germline V gene sequence: CDR1 SGDLS, CDR2 YYNGEE. This CDR3 comprises 16 residues. The V gene lost 0 bases and the J gene lost 4 bases, with 16 bases spanning the gap. CDR3: CASSVGEGGVGYGYTF. DNA of the CDR3: TGTGCCAGCAGCGTAGGCGAGGGTGGGGTCGGCTATGGCTACACCTTC.

The rearrangement links TRBV20-1 to TRBJ2-5, with 9 bases lining up with TRBD2. The J call may be faulty, since TRBJ2-7 better matches the DNA end. Germline loops: CDR1 DFQATT, CDR2 SNEGSKA (reference sequence). The CDR3 has 13 amino acids. CDR3 loop: CSAHSGSPYEQYF. Written as DNA, the CDR3 is TGCAGTGCTCATAGCGGGAGTCCCTACGAGCAGTACTTC.

The rearrangement uses TRBV10-3 and TRBJ2-7; D may be TRBD1 (7 bases). CDR1 is ENHRY, CDR2 SYGVKD, per germline. V dropped 5 bases and J dropped 4 bases, with 30 bases sitting between them. This CDR3 is 19 amino acids long. This CDR3 is CAISSSGGDSRNGPYEQYF. The CDR3 bases are TGTGCCATCAGTTCCTCCGGAGGGGACAGCAGAAACGGGCCGTACGAGCAGTACTTC.

This clonotype was found many times. This chain uses TRBV7-2 with TRBJ1-5, with D possibly TRBD1 on 5 matching bases. CDR3 length: 13 residues. Trimming took off 3 bases at V and 4 bases at J, with 7 bases between the two ends. CDR1 and CDR2 from the germline V gene are SGHTA and FQGNSA. As DNA, the CDR3 is TGTGCCAGCAGCTTTGGGACTAATCAGCCCCAGCATTTT. Encoded protein: CASSFGTNQPQHF. The whole variable domain, filled in from reference TRBV7-2 and TRBJ1-5, reads GAGVSQSPSNKVTEKGKDVELRCDPISGHTALYWYRQSLGQGLEFLIYFQGNSAPDKSGLPSDRFSAERTGGSVSTLTIQRTQQEDSAVYLCASSFGTNQPQHFGDGTRLSIL.

The rearrangement links TRBV3-1 to TRBJ2-4; 10 bases are shared with TRBD1. The CDR3 loop spans 15 amino acids. The germline CDR1 and CDR2 sequences are LGHDT and YNNKEL (reference sequence). The trim removed 1 base at V and 7 bases at J, leaving 4 bases unmatched. The chain's CDR3 is CASSQGRGQGNIQYF. Here the CDR3 DNA reads TGTGCCAGCAGCCAAGGACGGGGACAGGGGAACATTCAGTACTTC.

A few counts support this clonotype. The chain links TRBV4-2 to TRBJ2-5; D gene ambiguous. This CDR3 is 11 amino acids long. Deletions cut 3 bases from V and 12 bases from J, with 11 bases between. The germline V gene has CDR1 LGHNA and CDR2 YNFKEQ. CDR3 sequence reads: CASSHGTREYF. CDR3 DNA: TGTGCCAGCAGCCATGGCACCCGGGAGTACTTC.

The CDR3 here is CASRVDNIYGYTF. The CDR3 nucleotides read TGTGCCAGCAGAGTCGACAACATCTATGGCTACACCTTC. The rearrangement joins TRBV6-2 or TRBV6-3 to TRBJ1-2; D remains unclear. CDR1 is MNHEY, CDR2 SVGEGT, per germline. The CDR3 has 13 residues. Trimming cost V 6 bases and J 4 bases, with 12 bases left between them.

This clonotype has at least ten counts. This rearrangement joins TRBV6-6 to TRBJ2-7; TRBD1 matches at 9 bases. V shed 0 bases, J shed 4 bases, and the junction held 1 base outside the gene matches. Germline CDR1 MNHNY, CDR2 SVGAGI (reference sequence). This CDR3 comprises 14 residues. CDR3 residues: CASSYSTGGYEQYF. CDR3 nucleotides: TGTGCCAGCAGTTACTCGACAGGGGGTTACGAGCAGTACTTC.

This chain joins TRBV2 and TRBJ1-2; 7 bases match TRBD1. The V gene's germline CDR1 is SNHLY and CDR2 FYNNEI. The CDR3 is 16 residues long. Losses at the gene ends were 8 bases for V and 1 base for J; bases not matched to a gene: 13. The CDR3 spells CASQEQKGQLNYGYTF. The CDR3 DNA follows: TGTGCCAGCCAGGAGCAGAAGGGACAGCTTAACTATGGCTACACCTTC.

This chain uses TRBV9 with TRBJ1-2; D is perhaps TRBD1 (5 bases). Germline CDR1 reads SGDLS; CDR2 reads YYNGEE. Trimming cost V 4 bases and J 1 base, with 14 bases left between them. The CDR3 is 15 amino acids. The CDR3 spells CASSPRDLFNYGYTF. The CDR3 nucleotides read TGTGCCAGCAGCCCCCGGGACCTCTTTAACTATGGCTACACCTTC.

At least ten counts were recorded for this clonotype. A read error may explain this, as a much larger clone is one base away. The rearrangement joins TRBV6-5 to TRBJ2-3; D could derive from TRBD1 or TRBD2 (5 bases each). V was cut by 5 bases and J by 6 bases, with 15 bases left in between. The CDR3 extends over 14 amino acids. Per the germline V gene, CDR1 is MNHEY and CDR2 is SVGAGI. The CDR3 is CASSVPGWGDTQYF. In nucleotides, the CDR3 is TGTGCCAGCAGTGTCCCCGGGTGGGGGGATACGCAGTATTTT.

The V call is TRBV20-1, the J call TRBJ2-5; the match to TRBD2 covers 8 bases. The junction had 4 bases not matched to a gene; V was cut back by 5 bases and J by 5 bases. This CDR3 comprises 12 residues. Per germline, CDR1 DFQATT and CDR2 SNEGSKA (reference sequence). CDR3 region: CSAGLAGETQYF. In DNA form, the CDR3 reads TGCAGTGCTGGACTAGCTGGGGAGACCCAGTACTTC.

The rearrangement uses TRBV27 and TRBJ2-7; TRBD1 aligns across 7 bases. Trimming at V came to 5 bases and at J to 1 base, leaving 11 bases not matched to a gene. CDR1 MNHEY and CDR2 SMNVEV come from the germline V gene (reference sequence). CDR3 length equals 16 residues. CDR3 bases: TGTGCCAGCAGTCCAATAACCGGGACAGAGTCCTACGAGCAGTACTTC. The encoded protein is CASSPITGTESYEQYF.

This clonotype occurred a few times. The chain links TRBV5-1 to TRBJ2-3, with 9 bases identical to TRBD1. Unmatched junction bases numbered 8, after V lost 5 bases and J lost 4 bases. The CDR3 has 15 residues. Per the germline V gene, CDR1 is SGHRS and CDR2 is YFSETQ. DNA of the CDR3: TGCGCCAGCAGACCGAACAGGGGGCGGTCAGATACGCAGTATTTT. Its translation: CASRPNRGRSDTQYF.